These 5 T cell receptor beta chains were sequenced from one sample in a study of T cells in Graves' hyperthyroidism and ophthalmopathy. What was amplified from RNA transcripts were TCR beta CDR3 regions. The HTBI primer set was used in a first-round RT-PCR of the TCR CDR3. One entry per CDR3 protein results from TCRdb running MiXCR on the multiplex PCR reads. Of about 700,000 distinct CDR3 sequences listed, nearly 45% are singletons. Sequences were obtained from peripheral blood or thyroid tissue (not recorded which). The receptors come from an adult man with Graves' disease, either hyperthyroidism or ophthalmopathy (not recorded which).

This clonotype was observed many times. The rearrangement joins TRBV7-9 to TRBJ2-7; tentative D call: TRBD1 (6 bases). This CDR3 has 13 amino acids. Trimming pared 5 bases from V and 5 bases from J, leaving 13 bases between. Germline V gene data show CDR1 as SEHNR and CDR2 as FQNEAQ (reference sequence). Written as DNA, the CDR3 is TGTGCCAGCAGCCCTAGGGGGTATGACGAGCAGTACTTC. This gives the protein CASSPRGYDEQYF.

This chain joins TRBV19 and TRBJ1-3; D not certain. Germline V gene lookup returns CDR1 LNHDA and CDR2 SQIVND (reference sequence). V was trimmed by 3 bases and J by 0 bases, leaving 12 bases between them. The CDR3 has 16 amino acids. The CDR3 region is CASSIASSNSGNTIYF. In nucleotides, the CDR3 is TGTGCCAGTAGTATTGCGAGCTCCAACTCTGGAAACACCATATATTTT. The full variable domain, rest sourced from reference TRBV19 and TRBJ1-3, is DGGITQSPKYLFRKEGQNVTLSCEQNLNHDAMYWYRQDPGQGLRLIYYSQIVNDFQKGDIAEGYSVSREKKESFPLTVTSAQKNPTAFYLCASSIASSNSGNTIYFGEGSWLTVV.

For this clonotype: A much larger clonotype is one base distant, so this may be a read error. V usage is TRBV25-1 and J usage is TRBJ1-2, with D possibly being TRBD1 (6 bases). The V and J ends lost 3 bases and 3 bases respectively, with 8 bases between them. Germline CDR1 is MGHDK and CDR2 is SYGVNS. The CDR3 is 13 amino acids. CDR3 DNA sequence: TGTGCCAGCAGTGACAGGGGAGACTATGGCTACACCTTC. Its protein is CASSDRGDYGYTF.

This clonotype came up many times. The CDR3 protein is CASQGVSDQPQHF. The CDR3 DNA reads TGTGCCTCACAAGGGGTTTCCGACCAGCCCCAGCATTTT. The rearrangement joins TRBV10-3 to TRBJ1-5; tentatively, D is TRBD1 (5 bases). The germline V gene encodes CDR1 ENHRY and CDR2 SYGVKD. Trimming stripped 11 bases from V and 7 bases from J, with 18 bases between. The CDR3 extends over 13 amino acids.

CDR3: CASSHTGANQPQHF. CDR3 bases: TGTGCCAGCAGTCATACAGGGGCCAATCAGCCCCAGCATTTT. The chain recombines TRBV13 with TRBJ1-5, with TRBD1 identical over 7 bases. V lost 6 bases to trimming and J lost 3 bases; unmatched junction nucleotides: 5. The CDR3 has 14 amino acids. Germline loops: CDR1 PRHDT, CDR2 FYEKMQ (reference sequence).